These 31 T cell receptor beta chains came from one sample sequenced in a study of blood T cells in healthy people across ages. A sample-barcoded 5' primer and a J-beta primer mix were used in a second PCR of about 7 to 12 cycles. TCRdb processed the 5' RACE reads anew with MiXCR; each CDR3 protein has one entry. The sample lists fewer than 800,000 distinct CDR3 sequences, around a fifth seen once, with under 4% in the top ten. The sequenced material came from blood. Receptors were obtained from a man between 65 and 79 years old in good health.

The chain has TRBV27 and TRBJ2-2, with D possibly matching TRBD1 (5 bases). V was cut by 2 bases and J by 6 bases, with 7 bases left in between. CDR1 and CDR2 from the germline V gene are MNHEY and SMNVEV (reference sequence). This CDR3 has 13 amino acids. CDR3 sequence (DNA): TGTGCCAGCAGTTTACAGGGATCCGGGGAGCTGTTTTTT. Residues: CASSLQGSGELFF.

The genes are TRBV6-5 and TRBJ1-1; possibly TRBD1 for D (6 bases). This CDR3 is built from 15 residues. V was pared by 5 bases and J by 4 bases, with 17 bases between. Germline V lookup: CDR1 MNHEY, CDR2 SVGAGI. Here the CDR3 reads CASSGTPGQLTEAFF. CDR3 in DNA: TGTGCCAGCAGTGGTACTCCGGGACAACTCACTGAAGCTTTCTTT.

With regard to this clonotype: One junction end does not reproduce the germline sequence, and a read error may be involved. The gene calls are TRBV7-2 and TRBJ2-5; D gene uncertain. The CDR3 covers 11 residues. The V gene's germline CDR1 is SGHTA and CDR2 FQGNSA. Here the CDR3 DNA reads TGTGCCAGCAGCGCCGGGCAGCTTCTTCACTTC. It encodes CASSAGQLLHF.

This clonotype was seen a handful of times. This chain joins TRBV5-1 and TRBJ1-1, with 7 bases identical to TRBD1. V dropped 4 bases and J dropped 0; count of bases not matched to a gene: 6. The CDR3 is 15 residues long. CDR1 is SGHRS, CDR2 YFSETQ, per germline. The CDR3 spells CASSVDRPMNTEAFF. The DNA for the CDR3 is TGCGCCAGCAGCGTGGACAGGCCCATGAACACTGAAGCTTTCTTT.

This rearrangement joins TRBV28 to TRBJ2-1; TRBD2 matches at 13 bases. Germline V gives CDR1 MDHEN, CDR2 SYDVKM. V lost 5 bases and J lost 5; bases outside the gene matches: 6. The CDR3 consists of 16 residues. CDR3 bases: TGTGCCAGCAGTCCCACTAGCGGGGGGGTACACAATGAGCAGTTCTTC. Amino acid sequence: CASSPTSGGVHNEQFF.

This chain joins TRBV15 and TRBJ1-1, with D possibly being TRBD1 (5 bases). Germline CDR1 LNHNV, CDR2 YYDKDF (reference sequence). Trimming left V 0 bases short and J 2 bases short, with 13 bases between. CDR3 length: 16 amino acids. CDR3 loop: CATSRDSRGPNTEAFF. The CDR3 bases are TGTGCCACCAGCAGAGATTCTAGGGGACCAAACACTGAAGCTTTCTTT. Based on the CDR3 plus reference TRBV15 and TRBJ1-1, the full variable domain is DAMVIQNPRYQVTQFGKPVTLSCSQTLNHNVMYWYQQKSSQAPKLLFHYYDKDFNNEADTPDNFQSRRPNTSFCFLDIRSPGLGDTAMYLCATSRDSRGPNTEAFFGQGTRLTVV.

The chain is built from TRBV20-1 and TRBJ2-4; TRBD2 agrees at 7 bases. The CDR3 contains 15 residues. V was pared by 6 bases and J by 2 bases, with 10 bases of the junction left unmatched. The germline CDR1 and CDR2 sequences are DFQATT and SNEGSKA (reference sequence). CDR3: CSAPRTSGTKNIQYF. For the CDR3, the DNA is TGCAGTGCCCCCCGGACTAGTGGGACCAAAAACATTCAGTACTTC.

This clonotype was seen many times. This chain joins TRBV5-1 and TRBJ2-5, with 9 bases fitting TRBD1. Germline values: CDR1 SGHRS, CDR2 YFSETQ. The junction had 5 bases not matched to a gene; V was cut back by 3 bases and J by 5 bases. The CDR3 loop spans 14 amino acids. CDR3 in DNA: TGCGCCAGCAGCTCCTATGGGACAGGGGAGACCCAGTACTTC. Amino acid sequence: CASSSYGTGETQYF.

Only a few counts were recorded for this clonotype. CDR3 sequence: CASSWDGTSGRAGEQYF. The DNA of the CDR3 is TGTGCCAGCAGTTGGGACGGGACTAGCGGGAGGGCCGGAGAGCAGTACTTC. This chain joins TRBV6-5 and TRBJ2-7, with 16 nucleotides matching TRBD2. The V gene end was trimmed by 4 bases and the J gene end by 7 bases; junction bases not matched to a gene: 10. This CDR3 has 17 residues. Germline-derived CDR1 and CDR2 are MNHEY and SVGAGI.

This chain joins TRBV6-4 and TRBJ2-3; the match to TRBD1 covers 7 bases. With V trimmed by 3 bases and J by 1 base, 4 bases remained unmatched. CDR1 is MRHNA, CDR2 SNTAGT, per germline. CDR3 length: 15 residues. The CDR3 is CASSESGGGTDTQYF. The CDR3 DNA sequence: TGTGCCAGCAGTGAATCAGGGGGAGGCACAGATACGCAGTATTTT.

The chain links TRBV5-1 to TRBJ2-7, with 8 positions matching TRBD1. Germline trimming cut 3 bases from V and 2 bases from J; bases unmatched to any gene: 7. Germline V CDR1 and CDR2: SGHRS, YFSETQ. This CDR3 is 15 amino acids long. CDR3 in amino acids: CASSSWGQATYEQYF. The DNA of the CDR3 is TGCGCCAGCAGCTCCTGGGGACAGGCTACCTACGAGCAGTACTTC.

The chain links TRBV18 to TRBJ2-1; D uncertain. The CDR3 contains 13 residues. Germline V gene sequence: CDR1 KGHSH, CDR2 LQKENI. Between the trimmed V and J ends, which lost 3 bases and 8 bases, there was a span of 11 bases. The CDR3 here is CASSPAQEDEQFF. In DNA form, the CDR3 reads TGTGCCAGCTCACCTGCCCAAGAGGATGAGCAGTTCTTC.

This clonotype was found a few times. The chain carries TRBV5-1 and TRBJ2-5; no firm D call. Trimming took 0 bases from V and 6 from J, leaving 6 bases between them. The CDR3 covers 12 residues. Germline CDR1 is SGHRS and CDR2 is YFSETQ. CDR3 in amino acids: CASSLDAKTQYF. The CDR3 nucleotides are TGCGCCAGCAGCTTGGACGCCAAGACCCAGTACTTC.

CDR3: CASSGLAGSSEQFF. The CDR3 coding sequence is TGTGCCAGCAGTGGACTAGCGGGGTCGAGTGAGCAGTTCTTC. The rearrangement joins TRBV12-3 or TRBV12-4 to TRBJ2-1, with 12 bases lining up with TRBD2. The trim removed 5 bases at V and 9 bases at J, leaving 5 bases unmatched. CDR3 length equals 14 residues.

The rearrangement links TRBV29-1 to TRBJ1-5, with 9 bases identical to TRBD1. The CDR3 loop spans 18 amino acids. The V segment lost 7 bases and the J segment 2 bases; nucleotides outside the gene matches: 18. The germline V gene encodes CDR1 SQVTM and CDR2 ANQGSEA. CDR3 DNA sequence: TGCAGCGCCACTTCGCGGGACAGGGATGGGGACGGCAATCAGCCCCAGCATTTT. This sequence encodes CSATSRDRDGDGNQPQHF.

V gene TRBV7-2 combines with J gene TRBJ2-4; 9 positions agree with TRBD2. Germline assignment: CDR1 SGHTA and CDR2 FQGNSA. V was clipped by 3 bases and J by 7 bases; unmatched bases: 7. The CDR3 totals 15 residues. The CDR3 DNA follows: TGTGCCAGCAGCTTCGTGGCGGGAGGGCTGAACATTCAGTACTTC. Translated: CASSFVAGGLNIQYF.

This clonotype was seen more than once but under ten times. The chain recombines TRBV29-1 with TRBJ2-1, with a tentative D call TRBD1 (5 bases). The V end lost 6 bases, the J end lost 4 bases, and 13 bases lay between the germline ends. This CDR3 comprises 13 residues. CDR1 and CDR2 from the germline V gene are SQVTM and ANQGSEA. The CDR3 region is CSVRRQKYNEQFF. The CDR3 coding sequence is TGCAGCGTACGTAGACAGAAGTACAATGAGCAGTTCTTC.

This clonotype was picked up a small number of times. The chain links TRBV7-3 to TRBJ1-1; 7 positions match TRBD1. Germline loops: CDR1 SGHTA, CDR2 FQGTGA. The CDR3 is 15 amino acids. V shed 5 bases, J shed 1 base, and the junction held 7 bases outside the gene matches. CDR3 in amino acids: CASSAGGTANTEAFF. As DNA, the CDR3 is TGTGCCAGCAGCGCAGGGGGGACGGCGAACACTGAAGCTTTCTTT.

This clonotype was counted only a few times. The chain joins TRBV27 to TRBJ2-1; 14 nucleotides align to TRBD2. The CDR3 covers 18 residues. Per the germline V gene, CDR1 is MNHEY and CDR2 is SMNVEV (reference sequence). The V gene end was trimmed by 5 bases and the J gene end by 0 bases; junction bases not matched to a gene: 6. The CDR3 loop reads CASSTTSGRVSSYNEQFF. CDR3 DNA: TGTGCCAGCAGTACGACTAGCGGGAGGGTTAGCTCCTACAATGAGCAGTTCTTC.

This clonotype was observed a few times. V gene TRBV12-5 combines with J gene TRBJ2-1, with TRBD1 matching 8 bases. Germline CDR1 and CDR2: LGHNT and FRNRAP. The CDR3 contains 14 residues. With 7 bases clipped from V and 9 bases from J, the junction kept 11 bases outside the gene matches. As DNA, the CDR3 is TGTGCTAGTGCCCGGGCCGGGACAGGCTTTGAGCAGTTCTTC. This translates into CASARAGTGFEQFF. Using reference TRBV12-5 and TRBJ2-1 for the parts outside the CDR3, the full variable domain is DARVTQTPRHKVTEMGQEVTMRCQPILGHNTVFWYRQTMMQGLELLAYFRNRAPLDDSGMPKDRFSAEMPDATLATLKIQPSEPRDSAVYFCASARAGTGFEQFFGPGTRLTVL.

The rearrangement joins TRBV12-3 or TRBV12-4 to TRBJ2-5; D not resolved. The J call may be mistaken, given a closer DNA end match to TRBJ2-7. CDR3 length equals 13 residues. The CDR3 spells CASSPARLYEQYF. CDR3 DNA sequence: TGTGCCAGCAGCCCGGCACGCCTATACGAGCAGTACTTC.

The sample holds many counts of this clonotype. The rearrangement links TRBV28 to TRBJ2-5; D gene ambiguous. This CDR3 is built from 13 residues. V was trimmed by 4 bases and J by 5 bases, leaving 11 bases between them. CDR1 and CDR2 (germline): MDHEN, SYDVKM. The CDR3 protein is CASSSRARETQYF. The CDR3 bases are TGTGCCAGCAGTTCACGGGCTCGTGAGACCCAGTACTTC.

This clonotype was observed many times. The V gene is TRBV29-1, the J gene TRBJ2-3; 10 bases match TRBD2. In germline, CDR1 is SQVTM, CDR2 ANQGSEA. The CDR3 has 17 amino acids. V was clipped by 4 bases and J by 0 bases; unmatched bases: 10. The CDR3 DNA reads as TGCAGCGTTGTCGGACCCCGAGCGGGAGGGAGCACAGATACGCAGTATTTT. This codes for CSVVGPRAGGSTDTQYF.

The sample holds a few counts of this clonotype. The V call is TRBV20-1, the J call TRBJ2-3; the D gene is possibly TRBD2 (5 bases). V lost 3 bases to trimming and J lost 2 bases, with 15 bases between them. The V gene's germline CDR1 is DFQATT and CDR2 SNEGSKA (reference sequence). There are 15 residues in the CDR3. In nucleotides, the CDR3 is TGCAGTGCTAGGCCGTCTAGCCCTGCCACAGATACGCAGTATTTT. This codes for CSARPSSPATDTQYF.

The V call is TRBV20-1, the J call TRBJ2-7, with a possible D match to TRBD2 (6 bases). V was trimmed by 0 bases and J by 6 bases, leaving 9 bases between them. The germline V gene has CDR1 DFQATT and CDR2 SNEGSKA (reference sequence). This CDR3 spans 12 amino acids. CDR3 coding DNA: TGCAGTGCTAGAGATACTAGCAGCGAGCAGTACTTC. It yields the protein CSARDTSSEQYF.

This clonotype was found a few times. The chain joins TRBV9 to TRBJ2-1; TRBD1 matches at 7 bases. CDR1 and CDR2 from the germline V gene are SGDLS and YYNGEE. V dropped 0 bases and J dropped 5; count of bases not matched to a gene: 11. The CDR3 has 17 amino acids. This CDR3 is CASSVAPGGSGDNEQFF. In DNA form, the CDR3 reads TGTGCCAGCAGCGTAGCCCCAGGGGGATCCGGGGACAATGAGCAGTTCTTC.

This clonotype was observed a few times. The V gene is TRBV10-3, the J gene TRBJ1-1; maybe TRBD1 (5 bases). This CDR3 has 16 amino acids. V dropped 7 bases and J dropped 4 bases, with 22 bases sitting between them. Germline-derived CDR1 and CDR2 are ENHRY and SYGVKD. The CDR3 DNA follows: TGTGCCATCACCCCTCGGGACGGGGGAAGGAGCACTGAAGCTTTCTTT. Translating it yields CAITPRDGGRSTEAFF.

The V gene is TRBV29-1, the J gene TRBJ1-2; D unresolved. Germline values: CDR1 SQVTM, CDR2 ANQGSEA. The CDR3 runs to 15 residues. With 4 bases removed from V and 2 bases from J, the gap between germline ends came to 17 bases. The CDR3 DNA is TGCAGCGTTGTAGGCGGGAGCTCGGGGAACTATGGCTACACCTTC. Its translation: CSVVGGSSGNYGYTF.

The CDR3 loop reads CASSPLRDRAAGEQYF. CDR3 DNA: TGTGCCAGCTCACCACTTCGGGACAGGGCCGCGGGAGAGCAGTACTTC. The gene calls are TRBV18 and TRBJ2-7, with 9 bases lining up with TRBD1. The V gene end was trimmed by 1 base and the J gene end by 7 bases; junction bases not matched to a gene: 11. This CDR3 is built from 16 residues. The germline CDR1 and CDR2 sequences are KGHSH and LQKENI.

The V and J genes are TRBV29-1 and TRBJ1-1, with D hard to call. The CDR3 is made up of 13 amino acids. Per germline, CDR1 SQVTM and CDR2 ANQGSEA. Trimming took off 4 bases at V and 0 bases at J, with 9 bases between the two ends. The CDR3 sequence: CSVVSPMNTEAFF. The CDR3 DNA follows: TGCAGCGTTGTGTCCCCAATGAACACTGAAGCTTTCTTT.

There are a few counts of this clonotype. V usage is TRBV7-9 and J usage is TRBJ1-1, with D hard to call. Germline values: CDR1 SEHNR, CDR2 FQNEAQ (reference sequence). Trimming cost V 6 bases and J 3 bases, with 17 bases left between them. The CDR3 contains 15 residues. This CDR3 reads CASSYLSRGDTEAFF. DNA for the CDR3: TGTGCCAGCAGTTACCTATCGCGCGGGGACACTGAAGCTTTCTTT.